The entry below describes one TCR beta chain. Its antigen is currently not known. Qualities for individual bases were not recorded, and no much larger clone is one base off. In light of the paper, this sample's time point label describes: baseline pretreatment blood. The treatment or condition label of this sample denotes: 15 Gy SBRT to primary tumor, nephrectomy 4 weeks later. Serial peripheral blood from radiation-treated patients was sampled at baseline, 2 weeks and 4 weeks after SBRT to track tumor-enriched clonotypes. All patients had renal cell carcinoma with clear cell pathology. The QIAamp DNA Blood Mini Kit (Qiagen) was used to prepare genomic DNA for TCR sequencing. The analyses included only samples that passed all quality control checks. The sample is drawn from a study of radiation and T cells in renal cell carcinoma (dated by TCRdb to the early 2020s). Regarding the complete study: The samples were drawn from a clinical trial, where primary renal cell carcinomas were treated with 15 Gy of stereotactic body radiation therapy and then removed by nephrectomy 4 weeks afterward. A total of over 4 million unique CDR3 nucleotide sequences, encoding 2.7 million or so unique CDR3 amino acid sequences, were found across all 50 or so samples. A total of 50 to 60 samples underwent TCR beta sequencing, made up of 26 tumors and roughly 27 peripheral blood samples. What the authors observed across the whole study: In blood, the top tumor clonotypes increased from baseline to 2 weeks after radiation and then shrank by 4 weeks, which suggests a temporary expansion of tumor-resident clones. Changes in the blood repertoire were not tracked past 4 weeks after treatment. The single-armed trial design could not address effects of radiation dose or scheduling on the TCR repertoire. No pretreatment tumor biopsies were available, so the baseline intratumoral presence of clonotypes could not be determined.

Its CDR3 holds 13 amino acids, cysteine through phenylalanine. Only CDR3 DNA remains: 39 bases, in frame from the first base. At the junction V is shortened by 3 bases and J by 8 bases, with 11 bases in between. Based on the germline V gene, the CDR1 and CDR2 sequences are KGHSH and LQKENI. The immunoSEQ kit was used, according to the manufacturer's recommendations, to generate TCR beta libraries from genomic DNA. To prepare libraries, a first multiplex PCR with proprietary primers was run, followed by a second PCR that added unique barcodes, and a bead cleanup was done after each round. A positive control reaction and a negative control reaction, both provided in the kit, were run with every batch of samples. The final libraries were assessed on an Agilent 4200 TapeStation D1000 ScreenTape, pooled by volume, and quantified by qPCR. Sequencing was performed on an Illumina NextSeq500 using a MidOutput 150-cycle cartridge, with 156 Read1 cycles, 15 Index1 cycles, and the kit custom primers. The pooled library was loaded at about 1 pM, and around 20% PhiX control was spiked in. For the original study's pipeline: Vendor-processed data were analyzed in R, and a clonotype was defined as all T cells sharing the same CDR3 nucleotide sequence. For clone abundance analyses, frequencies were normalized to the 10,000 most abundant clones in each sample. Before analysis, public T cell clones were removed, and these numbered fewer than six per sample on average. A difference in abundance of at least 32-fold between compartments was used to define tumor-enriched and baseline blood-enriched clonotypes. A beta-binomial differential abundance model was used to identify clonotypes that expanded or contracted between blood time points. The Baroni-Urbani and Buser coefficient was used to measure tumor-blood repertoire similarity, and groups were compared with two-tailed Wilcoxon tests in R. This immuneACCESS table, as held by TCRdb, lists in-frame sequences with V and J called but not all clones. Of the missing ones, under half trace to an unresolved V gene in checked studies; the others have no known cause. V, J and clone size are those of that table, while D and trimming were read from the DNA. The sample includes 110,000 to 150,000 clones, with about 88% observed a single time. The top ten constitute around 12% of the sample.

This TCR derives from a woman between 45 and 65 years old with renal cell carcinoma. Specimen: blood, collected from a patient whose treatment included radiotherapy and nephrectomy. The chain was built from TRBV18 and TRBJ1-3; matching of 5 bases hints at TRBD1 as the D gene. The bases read TGTGCCAGCTCACCCTCCGTAGGGGACACCATATATTTT. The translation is CASSPSVGDTIYF.